This T cell receptor (beta chain) was recorded in a study of a mutant IDH1 vaccine in newly diagnosed glioma. Study background: During weeks 1, 3, 5, 7, 11, 15, 19 and 23, patients received eight vaccinations. Patients received vaccination from 4-6 weeks after radiotherapy alone, or with temozolomide cycles. Study results and caveats: Pseudoprogression apparently lacked any relation to changes in top peripheral T cell clonotypes.

The sample's time point: week 11, during vaccination. Topical imiquimod was applied with each vaccine dose, which held 300 ug of mutant IDH1 20-mer peptide. The repertoire was sequenced with immunoSEQ multiplex PCR; TCRdb's copy has only in-frame clones and lacks some. Of 31,000 or so clones listed, around 82% were seen once; the top ten hold approximately 23%. Points on this clone: Its specificity is unknown.

The TCR was taken from a man in his thirties or forties with glioma. The sample was PBMCs, taken from a glioma patient whose treatment included an IDH1 peptide vaccine.

The CDR3 DNA sequence: TGTGCCAGTAGTATGGCCCCGGGGGTTTACAATGAGCAGTTCTTC. The encoded protein is CASSMAPGVYNEQFF. The chain links TRBV19 to TRBJ2-1; D is possibly TRBD2 (6 bases). CDR3 size: 15 residues. Germline CDR1 reads LNHDA; CDR2 reads SQIVND (reference sequence). V gave up 3 bases and J gave up 4 bases, with 13 bases separating them.